This entry lists 26 T cell receptor beta chains sequenced from one sample in a study of blood T cells in healthy people across ages. A J-beta primer mix and a sample-barcoded 5' primer were used in a second PCR of about 6 to 12 cycles. TCRdb independently ran MiXCR on the 5' RACE reads; one entry per CDR3 protein. The table shows 700,000 to 950,000 distinct CDR3 sequences, with around 40% occurring only once. The sequenced sample consisted of blood. The receptors come from an older woman in good health.

A remark on this clonotype: A much bigger clone sits one base away, suggesting this may be a read error. The chain recombines TRBV29-1 with TRBJ2-5; perhaps TRBD2 as D (5 bases). In germline, CDR1 is SQVTM, CDR2 ANQGSEA. CDR3 length: 12 residues. Trimming removed 6 bases from V and 5 bases from J, with 13 bases in between. In DNA form, the CDR3 reads TGCAGCGTGGCGGAGGTGGGGGAGACCCAGTACTTC. This encodes CSVAEVGETQYF.

The J gene is TRBJ2-6, the V gene TRBV7-9, with D tentatively TRBD1 or TRBD2 (5 bases each). CDR1 SEHNR and CDR2 FQNEAQ come from the germline V gene (reference sequence). V was cut by 5 bases and J by 2 bases, with 13 bases left in between. The CDR3 spans 16 residues. The CDR3 DNA sequence: TGTGCCAGCAGCGACCCGAGGGGCCCTGGGGCCAACGTCCTGACTTTC. It yields the protein CASSDPRGPGANVLTF.

There are a few counts of this clonotype. J is TRBJ2-7 and V is TRBV18; 10 bases align to TRBD1. The CDR3 sequence is 17 residues long. From germline, CDR1 is KGHSH and CDR2 LQKENI. The ends lost 5 bases at V and 0 bases at J; junction bases unmatched: 10. The CDR3 sequence is CASSLDRGWTSSYEQYF. CDR3 nucleotides: TGTGCCAGCTCATTGGACAGGGGGTGGACCAGCTCCTACGAGCAGTACTTC.

The chain carries TRBV29-1 and TRBJ2-1; 9 bases fit TRBD2. Germline assignment: CDR1 SQVTM and CDR2 ANQGSEA. This CDR3 is built from 14 residues. The V gene end was trimmed by 5 bases and the J gene end by 6 bases; junction bases not matched to a gene: 8. In nucleotides, the CDR3 is TGCAGCGTTCGAGGCGGGAGGGCCGGCAATGAGCAGTTCTTC. Encoded protein: CSVRGGRAGNEQFF.

The chain combines TRBV3-1 with TRBJ2-7; weak D call: TRBD2 (6 bases). The V end lost 3 bases, the J end lost 2 bases, and 23 bases lay between the germline ends. This CDR3 contains 18 residues. The V gene's germline CDR1 is LGHDT and CDR2 YNNKEL (reference sequence). This CDR3 is CASSHQAPAWREAYEQYF. In nucleotides, the CDR3 is TGTGCCAGCAGCCATCAGGCTCCGGCTTGGCGGGAAGCCTACGAGCAGTACTTC.

This chain uses TRBV18 with TRBJ1-1; D is perhaps TRBD1 (5 bases). Deletions cut 3 bases from V and 6 bases from J, with 14 bases between. CDR3 size: 14 residues. Germline CDR1 KGHSH, CDR2 LQKENI. In DNA, the CDR3 is TGTGCCAGCTCACCTGTCGGACAAGGGGCTGAAGCTTTCTTT. This sequence encodes CASSPVGQGAEAFF.

In this sample, this clonotype turned up many times. The rearrangement links TRBV27 to TRBJ2-7; TRBD1 matches 8 bases. The CDR3 consists of 16 residues. Germline V CDR1 and CDR2: MNHEY, SMNVEV (reference sequence). J gave up 3 bases and V 0 bases, and 7 bases lay outside the gene matches. CDR3 DNA sequence: TGTGCCAGCAGTTTATCGATCCCAGGGGGCGGCTACGAGCAGTACTTC. It encodes CASSLSIPGGGYEQYF.

In DNA form, the CDR3 reads TGTGCCAGCAAAATTAGCGGGACCTCCTACGAGCAGTACTTC. Its translation: CASKISGTSYEQYF. This chain uses TRBV5-5 with TRBJ2-7; the match to TRBD2 covers 8 bases. J gave up 0 bases and V 6 bases, and 5 bases lay outside the gene matches. This CDR3 is 14 amino acids long. CDR1 is SGHKS and CDR2 is YYEKEE in the germline V gene (reference sequence).

The V gene is TRBV12-3 or TRBV12-4, the J gene TRBJ1-1; no reliable D call. There are 15 residues in the CDR3. V was shortened by 2 bases and J by 2 bases, with 12 bases between the two germline ends. In DNA, the CDR3 is TGTGCCAGCAGTTTACAGCACACCCAAAACACTGAAGCTTTCTTT. This sequence encodes CASSLQHTQNTEAFF.

The chain couples TRBV12-3 or TRBV12-4 to TRBJ1-2, with TRBD1 as a possible D gene (6 bases). V lost 6 bases to trimming and J lost 1 base, with 15 bases between them. This CDR3 is 15 amino acids long. The CDR3 DNA is TGTGCCAGCAGGAGAGGGGAACAGGGTAACTATGGCTACACCTTC. The encoded protein is CASRRGEQGNYGYTF.

This clonotype was observed a few times. This rearrangement joins TRBV27 to TRBJ2-7, with D tentatively TRBD1 or TRBD2 (5 bases each). V was clipped by 8 bases and J by 2 bases, with 16 bases between them. Germline lookup yields CDR1 MNHEY and CDR2 SMNVEV (reference sequence). The CDR3 extends over 14 amino acids. The CDR3 bases are TGTGCCAGCGGGTTACCCGGGGCCACCTACGAGCAGTACTTC. Translating gives CASGLPGATYEQYF.

The chain joins TRBV7-8 to TRBJ2-1; no clear D gene. The CDR3 runs 14 residues. The V gene's germline CDR1 is SGHVS and CDR2 FQNEAQ. V lost 10 bases and J lost 0, with 13 bases in between. The CDR3 spells CATRKDVSYNEQFF. CDR3 bases: TGTGCCACCAGGAAGGACGTCTCCTACAATGAGCAGTTCTTC.

This clonotype was counted a single time. The CDR3 DNA sequence: TGCAGTGCTAGAGATGGAGCGGGGGGCCGGAATGAGCAGTTCTTC. Protein: CSARDGAGGRNEQFF. V gene TRBV20-1 combines with J gene TRBJ2-1; 9 positions match TRBD2. The CDR3 sequence is 15 residues long. Germline CDR1 reads DFQATT; CDR2 reads SNEGSKA (reference sequence). V trimming: 0 bases; J trimming: 7 bases; junction bases outside the gene matches: 7.

This clonotype was seen more than once but under ten times. The chain combines TRBV27 with TRBJ2-3; 15 bases line up with TRBD2. The V segment lost 4 bases and the J segment 3 bases; nucleotides outside the gene matches: 11. CDR1 is MNHEY and CDR2 is SMNVEV in the germline V gene (reference sequence). The CDR3 has 19 amino acids. The CDR3 loop is CASSSPGLAGGAGTDTQYF. In DNA, the CDR3 is TGTGCCAGCAGTTCACCGGGACTAGCGGGGGGCGCCGGAACAGATACGCAGTATTTT.

The chain is built from TRBV29-1 and TRBJ2-7; 10 nucleotides match TRBD1. The DNA end lines up better with TRBJ2-5; the J call may be wrong. CDR1 and CDR2 (germline): SQVTM, ANQGSEA. CDR3 length: 14 amino acids. The DNA of the CDR3 is TGCAGCGTTGATCCTGTGGGACAGGGGGAGACCCAGTACTTC. It specifies CSVDPVGQGETQYF.

This chain joins TRBV9 and TRBJ1-2; D uncertain. V dropped 0 bases and J dropped 2 bases, with 11 bases sitting between them. The length of the CDR3 is 15 residues. Germline loops: CDR1 SGDLS, CDR2 YYNGEE. DNA for the CDR3: TGTGCCAGCAGCGTAGAAGGAGTTGGGAACTATGGCTACACCTTC. Translating gives CASSVEGVGNYGYTF.

The V gene is TRBV3-1, the J gene TRBJ1-1, with D hard to call. The CDR3 totals 16 residues. Between the trimmed V and J ends, which lost 0 bases and 4 bases, there was a span of 15 bases. Germline V gives CDR1 LGHDT, CDR2 YNNKEL (reference sequence). In nucleotides, the CDR3 is TGTGCCAGCAGCCAAGATAGAGGATATTTGGCCACTGAAGCTTTCTTT. Residues: CASSQDRGYLATEAFF.

The J gene is TRBJ1-2, the V gene TRBV6-2 or TRBV6-3; tentatively, D is TRBD1 (5 bases). The CDR3 extends over 14 amino acids. The V and J ends lost 6 bases and 7 bases respectively, with 18 bases between them. Germline V gene data show CDR1 as MNHEY and CDR2 as SVGEGT. CDR3 nucleotides: TGTGCCAGCAGAAAACAGGTTTCGCGTCGTGGCTACACCTTC. This gives the protein CASRKQVSRRGYTF.

This clonotype came up many times. The V and J genes are TRBV13 and TRBJ2-3; TRBD2 aligns across 10 bases. Germline V gene sequence: CDR1 PRHDT, CDR2 FYEKMQ (reference sequence). CDR3 size: 16 residues. V lost 4 bases and J lost 2; bases outside the gene matches: 6. The CDR3 loop is CASSWGLAPYTDTQYF. CDR3 sequence (DNA): TGTGCCAGCAGCTGGGGACTAGCGCCTTACACAGATACGCAGTATTTT.

V and J are TRBV6-5 and TRBJ2-6, with 8 bases that match TRBD1. With V trimmed by 6 bases and J by 3 bases, 4 bases remained unmatched. Germline CDR1 MNHEY, CDR2 SVGAGI. The CDR3 has 15 amino acids. CDR3 in amino acids: CASRGGQVGANVLTF. The CDR3 DNA follows: TGTGCCAGCAGGGGGGGACAGGTTGGGGCCAACGTCCTGACTTTC.

The genes are TRBV20-1 and TRBJ2-5; TRBD2 aligns across 8 bases. This CDR3 has 14 amino acids. The J segment lost 1 base and the V segment lost 1 base, leaving 2 bases of the junction unmatched. Germline values: CDR1 DFQATT, CDR2 SNEGSKA (reference sequence). The CDR3 coding sequence is TGCAGTGCTAGAGCGGCGGGGGGCCAAGAGACCCAGTACTTC. Translated, it gives CSARAAGGQETQYF.

The chain has TRBV29-1 and TRBJ1-2; D unclear. The ends were cut back, 2 bases at V and 2 bases at J, with 15 bases in the middle. The CDR3 totals 15 residues. Germline CDR1 SQVTM, CDR2 ANQGSEA. The DNA for the CDR3 is TGCAGCGTTGAACCCAAGGTGGGCGAAAACTATGGCTACACCTTC. Amino acid sequence: CSVEPKVGENYGYTF.

For the CDR3, the DNA is TGTGCCAGCAGCCAAGATAATCGGGAGGAGGAAAAACTGTTTTTT. Its translation is CASSQDNREEEKLFF. The rearrangement links TRBV4-2 to TRBJ1-4; D unclear. Germline CDR1 is LGHNA and CDR2 is YNFKEQ. This CDR3 has 15 amino acids. The V end was cut by 0 bases, the J end by 8 bases, with 13 bases between.

This clonotype was counted many times. This chain's CDR3 is CASSLEDEIRDRASTDTQYF. CDR3 sequence (DNA): TGTGCCAGCAGTTTAGAAGACGAAATCCGGGACAGAGCTAGCACAGATACGCAGTATTTT. The chain recombines TRBV12-3 or TRBV12-4 with TRBJ2-3; 7 bases map to TRBD1. Unmatched junction bases numbered 16, after V lost 1 base and J lost 0 bases. The CDR3 is 20 amino acids.

The V gene is TRBV7-9, the J gene TRBJ1-2; D unresolved. The CDR3 has 14 amino acids. Germline CDR1 and CDR2: SEHNR and FQNEAQ (reference sequence). V lost 0 bases, J lost 6 bases, and 11 bases lay in between. In DNA form, the CDR3 reads TGTGCCAGCAGCTTAGCAGGGCTCCTAGATGGCTACACCTTC. It encodes CASSLAGLLDGYTF.

CDR3 nucleotides: TGTGCCAGCAGCAAAGCGCAGGAGCGGGCTTATGGGAGGGAGCAGTACTTC. Translating it yields CASSKAQERAYGREQYF. The rearrangement joins TRBV21-1 to TRBJ2-7; the D segment call TRBD2 is taken from the table without a DNA check. TRBV21-1 is noted as a pseudogene. The length of the CDR3 is 17 residues.